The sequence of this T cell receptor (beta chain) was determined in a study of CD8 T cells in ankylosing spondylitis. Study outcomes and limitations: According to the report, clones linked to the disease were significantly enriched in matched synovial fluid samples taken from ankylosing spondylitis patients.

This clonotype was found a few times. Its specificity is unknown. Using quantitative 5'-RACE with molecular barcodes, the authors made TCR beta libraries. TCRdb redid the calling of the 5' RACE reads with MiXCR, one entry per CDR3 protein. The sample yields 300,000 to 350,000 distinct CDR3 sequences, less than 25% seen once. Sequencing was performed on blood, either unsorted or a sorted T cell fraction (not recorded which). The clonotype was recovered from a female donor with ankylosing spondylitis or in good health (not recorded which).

The CDR3 region has the DNA TGCAGTGCTACCTTAGCTGCCGATGAGCAGTTCTTC. Translated, it gives CSATLAADEQFF. V gene TRBV20-1 combines with J gene TRBJ2-1, with D unclear. CDR1 and CDR2 from the germline V gene are DFQATT and SNEGSKA (reference sequence). The CDR3 has 12 residues. Trimming removed 4 bases at V and 8 bases at J, with 12 bases between.